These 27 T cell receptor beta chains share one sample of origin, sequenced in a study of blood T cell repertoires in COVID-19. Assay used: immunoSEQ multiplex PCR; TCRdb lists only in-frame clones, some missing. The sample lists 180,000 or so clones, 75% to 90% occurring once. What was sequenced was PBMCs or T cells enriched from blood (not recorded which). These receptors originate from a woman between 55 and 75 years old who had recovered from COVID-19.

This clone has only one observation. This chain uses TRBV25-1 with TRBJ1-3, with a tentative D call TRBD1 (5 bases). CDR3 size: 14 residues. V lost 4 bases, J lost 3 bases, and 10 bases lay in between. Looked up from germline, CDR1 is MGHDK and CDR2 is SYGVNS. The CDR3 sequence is CASSGDSYGNTIYF. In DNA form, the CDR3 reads TGTGCCAGCAGTGGAGACAGTTATGGAAACACCATATATTTT.

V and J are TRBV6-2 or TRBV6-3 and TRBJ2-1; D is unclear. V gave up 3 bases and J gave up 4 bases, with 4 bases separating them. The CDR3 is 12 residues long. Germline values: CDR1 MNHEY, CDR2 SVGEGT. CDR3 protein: CASSYVYNEQFF. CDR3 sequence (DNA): TGTGCCAGCAGTTATGTATACAATGAGCAGTTCTTC.

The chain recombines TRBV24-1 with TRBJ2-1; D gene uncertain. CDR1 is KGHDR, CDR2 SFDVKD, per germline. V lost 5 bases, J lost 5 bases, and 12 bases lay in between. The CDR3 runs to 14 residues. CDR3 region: CATSAYRSDNEQFF. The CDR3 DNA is TGTGCCACCAGTGCTTATCGGAGCGACAATGAGCAGTTCTTC.

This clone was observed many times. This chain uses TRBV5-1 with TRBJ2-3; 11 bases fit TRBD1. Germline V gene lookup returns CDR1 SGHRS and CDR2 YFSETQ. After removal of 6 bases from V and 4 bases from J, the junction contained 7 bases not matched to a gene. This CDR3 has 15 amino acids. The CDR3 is CASTPGTGGPDTQYF. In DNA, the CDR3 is TGCGCCAGCACTCCCGGGACAGGGGGTCCAGATACGCAGTATTTT.

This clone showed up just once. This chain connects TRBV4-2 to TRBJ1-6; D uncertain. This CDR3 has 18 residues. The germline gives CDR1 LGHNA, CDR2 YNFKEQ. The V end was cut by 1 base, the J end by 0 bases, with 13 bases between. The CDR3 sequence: CASSQGIPGGSYNSPLHF. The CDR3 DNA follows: TGTGCCAGCAGCCAAGGGATTCCCGGCGGCTCCTATAATTCACCCCTCCACTTT.

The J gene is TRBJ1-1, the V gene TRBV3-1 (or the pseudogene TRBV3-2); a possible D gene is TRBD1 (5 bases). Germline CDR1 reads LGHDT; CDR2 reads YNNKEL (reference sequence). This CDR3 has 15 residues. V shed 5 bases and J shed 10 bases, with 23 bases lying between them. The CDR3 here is CASSVTGTYDEGAFF. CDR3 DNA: TGTGCCAGCAGCGTCACCGGGACTTACGATGAGGGAGCTTTCTTT.

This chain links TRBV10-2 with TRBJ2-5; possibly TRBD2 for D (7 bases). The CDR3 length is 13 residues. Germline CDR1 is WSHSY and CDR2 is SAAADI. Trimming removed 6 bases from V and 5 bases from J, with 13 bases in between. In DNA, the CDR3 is TGCGCCAGCAGCCAGGGAGGGGGGGAGACCCAGTACTTC. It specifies CASSQGGGETQYF.

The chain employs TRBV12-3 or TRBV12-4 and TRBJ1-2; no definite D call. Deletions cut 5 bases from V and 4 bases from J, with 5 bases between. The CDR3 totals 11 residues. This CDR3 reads CASSPFYGYTF. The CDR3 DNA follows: TGTGCCAGCAGTCCCTTCTATGGCTACACCTTC.

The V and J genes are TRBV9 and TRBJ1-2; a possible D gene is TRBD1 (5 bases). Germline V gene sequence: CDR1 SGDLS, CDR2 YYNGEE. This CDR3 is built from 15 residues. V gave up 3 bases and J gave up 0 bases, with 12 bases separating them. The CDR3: CASSGGPTANYGYTF. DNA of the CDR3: TGTGCCAGCAGCGGCGGACCGACAGCTAACTATGGCTACACCTTC.

CDR3 sequence reads: CASQQGPASEAFF. In DNA form, the CDR3 reads TGTGCTTCTCAACAGGGGCCGGCATCTGAAGCTTTCTTT. The chain has TRBV10-3 and TRBJ1-1, with 7 nucleotides matching TRBD1. The CDR3 extends over 13 amino acids. Germline CDR1 is ENHRY and CDR2 is SYGVKD.

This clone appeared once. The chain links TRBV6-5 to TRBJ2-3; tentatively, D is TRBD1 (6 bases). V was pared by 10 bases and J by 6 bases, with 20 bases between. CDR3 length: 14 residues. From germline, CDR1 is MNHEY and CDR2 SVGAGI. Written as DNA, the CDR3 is TGTGCCACCTCCCTTCGGCAGGGGCGGGATACGCAGTATTTT. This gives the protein CATSLRQGRDTQYF.

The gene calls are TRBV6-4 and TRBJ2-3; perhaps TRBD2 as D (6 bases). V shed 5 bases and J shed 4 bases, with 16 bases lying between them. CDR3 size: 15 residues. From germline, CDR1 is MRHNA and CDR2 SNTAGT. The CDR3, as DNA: TGTGCCAGCAGTCCCGGCGGGGCCCCCGCAGATACGCAGTATTTT. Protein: CASSPGGAPADTQYF.

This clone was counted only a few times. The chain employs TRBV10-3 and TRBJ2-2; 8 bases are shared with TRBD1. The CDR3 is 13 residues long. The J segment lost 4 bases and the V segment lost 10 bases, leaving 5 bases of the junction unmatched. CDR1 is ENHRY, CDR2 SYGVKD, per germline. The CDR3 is CASTGGITGELFF. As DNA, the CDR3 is TGTGCCAGTACAGGGGGGATCACCGGGGAGCTGTTTTTT.

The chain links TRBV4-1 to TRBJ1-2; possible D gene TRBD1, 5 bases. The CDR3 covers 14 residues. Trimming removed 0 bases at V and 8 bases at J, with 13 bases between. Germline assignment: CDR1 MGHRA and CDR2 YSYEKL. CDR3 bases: TGCGCCAGCAGCCAAGACGGGGGTCCTTGGGGCTACACCTTC. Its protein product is CASSQDGGPWGYTF.

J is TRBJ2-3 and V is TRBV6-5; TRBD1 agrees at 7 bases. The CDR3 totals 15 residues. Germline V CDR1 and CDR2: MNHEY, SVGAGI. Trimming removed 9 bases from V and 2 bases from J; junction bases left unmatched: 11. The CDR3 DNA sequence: TGTGCCAGTAAACCTGGGACAGTTTCCACAGATACGCAGTATTTT. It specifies CASKPGTVSTDTQYF.

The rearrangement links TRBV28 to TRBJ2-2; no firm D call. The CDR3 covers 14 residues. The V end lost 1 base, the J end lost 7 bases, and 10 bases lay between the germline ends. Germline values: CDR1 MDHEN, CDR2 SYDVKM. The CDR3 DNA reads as TGTGCCAGCAGTTTATCTTACAGTCACGGGGAGCTGTTTTTT. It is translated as CASSLSYSHGELFF.

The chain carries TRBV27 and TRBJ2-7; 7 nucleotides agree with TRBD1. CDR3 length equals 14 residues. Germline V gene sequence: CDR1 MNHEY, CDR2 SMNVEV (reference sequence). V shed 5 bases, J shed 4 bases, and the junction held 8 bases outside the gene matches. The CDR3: CASSILTGRYEQYF. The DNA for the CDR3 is TGTGCCAGCAGTATACTGACAGGGCGGTACGAGCAGTACTTC.

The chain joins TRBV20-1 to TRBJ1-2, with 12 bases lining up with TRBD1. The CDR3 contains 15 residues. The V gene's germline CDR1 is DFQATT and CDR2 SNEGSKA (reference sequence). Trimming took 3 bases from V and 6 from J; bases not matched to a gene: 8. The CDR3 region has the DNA TGCAGTGCTAGTTCGGGACAGGGGGCGAATGATGGCTACACCTTC. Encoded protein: CSASSGQGANDGYTF.

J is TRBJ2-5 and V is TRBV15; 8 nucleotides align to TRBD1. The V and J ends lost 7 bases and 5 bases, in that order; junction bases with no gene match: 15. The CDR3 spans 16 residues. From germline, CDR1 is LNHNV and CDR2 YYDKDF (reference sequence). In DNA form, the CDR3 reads TGTGCCACCAAATCTTTATACGGACAGGGCTACGAGACCCAGTACTTC. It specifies CATKSLYGQGYETQYF. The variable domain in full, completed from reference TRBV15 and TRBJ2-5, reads DAMVIQNPRYQVTQFGKPVTLSCSQTLNHNVMYWYQQKSSQAPKLLFHYYDKDFNNEADTPDNFQSRRPNTSFCFLDIRSPGLGDTAMYLCATKSLYGQGYETQYFGPGTRLLVL.

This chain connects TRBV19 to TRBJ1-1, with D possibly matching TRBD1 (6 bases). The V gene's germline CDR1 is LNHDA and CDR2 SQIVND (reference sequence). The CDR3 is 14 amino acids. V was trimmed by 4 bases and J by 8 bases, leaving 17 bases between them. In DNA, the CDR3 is TGTGCCAGTAGTACGTTGGGACATTCGAGCGAAGCTTTCTTT. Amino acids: CASSTLGHSSEAFF.

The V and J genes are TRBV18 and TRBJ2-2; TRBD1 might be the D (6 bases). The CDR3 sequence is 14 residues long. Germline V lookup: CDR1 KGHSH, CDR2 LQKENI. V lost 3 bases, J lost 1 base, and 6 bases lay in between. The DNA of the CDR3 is TGTGCCAGCTCACCGACAGGGAACACCGGGGAGCTGTTTTTT. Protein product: CASSPTGNTGELFF.

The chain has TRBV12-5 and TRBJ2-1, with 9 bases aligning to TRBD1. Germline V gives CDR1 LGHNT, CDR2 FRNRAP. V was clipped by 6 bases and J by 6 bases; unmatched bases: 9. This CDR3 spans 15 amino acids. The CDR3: CASGPGQGRINEQFF. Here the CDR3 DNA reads TGTGCTAGTGGCCCCGGACAGGGGAGAATCAATGAGCAGTTCTTC. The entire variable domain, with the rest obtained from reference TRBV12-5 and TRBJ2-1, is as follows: DARVTQTPRHKVTEMGQEVTMRCQPILGHNTVFWYRQTMMQGLELLAYFRNRAPLDDSGMPKDRFSAEMPDATLATLKIQPSEPRDSAVYFCASGPGQGRINEQFFGPGTRLTVL.

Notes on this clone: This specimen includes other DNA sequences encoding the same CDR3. Here the CDR3 reads CASSLTGGVYGYTF. The CDR3 DNA reads TGTGCCAGCAGTCTAACAGGGGGGGTCTATGGCTACACCTTC. The rearrangement joins TRBV27 to TRBJ1-2, with 8 positions matching TRBD1. The CDR3 contains 14 residues. Germline-derived CDR1 and CDR2 are MNHEY and SMNVEV (reference sequence). With V trimmed by 5 bases and J by 4 bases, 6 bases remained unmatched.

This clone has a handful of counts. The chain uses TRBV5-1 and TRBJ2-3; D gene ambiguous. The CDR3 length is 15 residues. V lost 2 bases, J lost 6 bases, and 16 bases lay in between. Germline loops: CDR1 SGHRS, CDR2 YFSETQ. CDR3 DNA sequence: TGCGCCAGCAGCTTTTCTCTCGGTACCGGGGATACGCAGTATTTT. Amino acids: CASSFSLGTGDTQYF.

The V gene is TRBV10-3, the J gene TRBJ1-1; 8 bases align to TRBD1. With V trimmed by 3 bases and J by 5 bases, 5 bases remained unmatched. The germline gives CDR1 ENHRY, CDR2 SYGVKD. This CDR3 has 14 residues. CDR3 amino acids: CAISDDRGGTEAFF. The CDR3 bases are TGTGCCATCAGTGATGACAGGGGAGGAACTGAAGCTTTCTTT.

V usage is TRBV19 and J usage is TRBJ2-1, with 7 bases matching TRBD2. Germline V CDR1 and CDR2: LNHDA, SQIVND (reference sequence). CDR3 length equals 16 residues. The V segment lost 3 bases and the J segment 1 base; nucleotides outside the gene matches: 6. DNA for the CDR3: TGTGCCAGTAGTATTGAGGCTAGCGGTTCCTACAATGAGCAGTTCTTC. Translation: CASSIEASGSYNEQFF.

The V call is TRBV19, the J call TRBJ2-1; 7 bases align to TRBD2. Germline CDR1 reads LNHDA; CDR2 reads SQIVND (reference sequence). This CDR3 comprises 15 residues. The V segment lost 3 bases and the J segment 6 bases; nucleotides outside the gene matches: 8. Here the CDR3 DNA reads TGTGCCAGTAGTATCGGGGCTAGCGGTCCCAATGAGCAGTTCTTC. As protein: CASSIGASGPNEQFF.